These 14 T cell receptor beta chains came from one sample sequenced in a study of blood T cell repertoires in COVID-19. Measured with immunoSEQ multiplex PCR; TCRdb has only the in-frame clones, and not every one. The data hold some 240,000 clones, with roughly 88% observed a single time. The sequenced sample was PBMCs or T cells enriched from blood (not recorded which). These receptors came from a middle-aged woman who had been exposed to COVID-19.

The chain has TRBV9 and TRBJ1-2, with 10 bases fitting TRBD1. This CDR3 contains 14 residues. The germline gives CDR1 SGDLS, CDR2 YYNGEE. Trimming cost V 2 bases and J 6 bases; bases outside gene matches: 4. CDR3 in amino acids: CASSVQGQGNGYTF. Written as DNA, the CDR3 is TGTGCCAGCAGCGTCCAGGGACAGGGGAATGGCTACACCTTC.

The chain couples TRBV3-1 (or the pseudogene TRBV3-2) to TRBJ1-1; D is unresolved. Trimming took 4 bases from V and 6 from J, leaving 18 bases between them. CDR3 length equals 15 residues. The germline gives CDR1 LGHDT, CDR2 YNNKEL (reference sequence). The CDR3 DNA sequence: TGTGCCAGCAGCCCCGAGCCCCCTTTTACGCCTGAAGCTTTCTTT. Its translation is CASSPEPPFTPEAFF.

This clone has a single count. The chain has TRBV28 and TRBJ2-1; D ambiguous. Trimming removed 5 bases from V and 5 bases from J, with 19 bases in between. CDR3 length equals 16 residues. Germline-derived CDR1 and CDR2 are MDHEN and SYDVKM. DNA of the CDR3: TGTGCCAGCAGTCCCATAACCCCACCTCCGGACAATGAGCAGTTCTTC. Its protein product is CASSPITPPPDNEQFF.

CDR3 in amino acids: CASSLDGTGPGELFF. DNA of the CDR3: TGCGCCAGCAGCTTGGACGGGACAGGGCCCGGGGAGCTGTTTTTT. The rearrangement uses TRBV5-1 and TRBJ2-2, with 9 nucleotides matching TRBD1. The CDR3 consists of 15 residues. J was trimmed by 6 bases and V by 0 bases; bases with no gene match: 3. Germline V gene lookup returns CDR1 SGHRS and CDR2 YFSETQ.

The chain links TRBV7-8 to TRBJ1-1; possible D gene TRBD1, 5 bases. This CDR3 has 14 amino acids. The germline V and J ends were trimmed by 2 bases and 3 bases, with 10 bases remaining between them. Germline V gene lookup returns CDR1 SGHVS and CDR2 FQNEAQ. CDR3 sequence reads: CASSLLGLDTEAFF. The CDR3 region has the DNA TGTGCCAGCAGCTTATTGGGGCTAGACACTGAAGCTTTCTTT.

V gene TRBV19 combines with J gene TRBJ1-4; 12 bases match TRBD1. CDR1 is LNHDA, CDR2 SQIVND, per germline (reference sequence). The CDR3 runs to 16 residues. V dropped 5 bases and J dropped 6; count of bases not matched to a gene: 7. In nucleotides, the CDR3 is TGTGCCAGTAGTGTATCCGGGACAGGGGGCTATGAAAAACTGTTTTTT. Encoded protein: CASSVSGTGGYEKLFF.

This chain uses TRBV28 with TRBJ2-5; weak D call: TRBD1 (6 bases). The germline CDR1 and CDR2 sequences are MDHEN and SYDVKM. The germline V and J ends were trimmed by 3 bases and 1 base, with 21 bases remaining between them. CDR3 length: 18 residues. This CDR3 is CASSFILGAGAPQETQYF. The CDR3 DNA reads as TGTGCCAGCAGTTTCATCCTGGGGGCAGGGGCCCCCCAAGAGACCCAGTACTTC.

This sequence joins TRBV7-8 and TRBJ1-5; D not resolved. The CDR3 consists of 14 residues. With 0 bases removed from V and 4 bases from J, the gap between germline ends came to 7 bases. Looked up from germline, CDR1 is SGHVS and CDR2 is FQNEAQ. The CDR3 protein is CASSLASQNQPQHF. CDR3 nucleotide sequence: TGTGCCAGCAGCTTAGCTTCCCAGAATCAGCCCCAGCATTTT.

This chain links TRBV6-6 with TRBJ2-5, with TRBD2 matching 10 bases. The J segment lost 3 bases and the V segment lost 6 bases, leaving 22 bases of the junction unmatched. Germline-derived CDR1 and CDR2 are MNHNY and SVGAGI (reference sequence). The CDR3 consists of 20 residues. The CDR3 DNA is TGTGCCAGCAGCAGAAGAGGGGTTACGACTAGCGGGCGTAAAGAAGAGACCCAGTACTTC. This gives the protein CASSRRGVTTSGRKEETQYF.

The V and J genes are TRBV20-1 and TRBJ1-1, with 8 positions matching TRBD1. Germline loops: CDR1 DFQATT, CDR2 SNEGSKA (reference sequence). The V gene end was trimmed by 3 bases and the J gene end by 6 bases; junction bases not matched to a gene: 6. The CDR3 runs to 13 residues. The CDR3 DNA reads as TGCAGTGCTAGTCGCAGGGGGCGGGCTGAAGCTTTCTTT. Protein product: CSASRRGRAEAFF.

The chain combines TRBV25-1 with TRBJ2-7; TRBD1 is a possible D gene (5 bases). Trimming shortened V by 7 bases and J by 1 base, and 14 bases separated the two germline ends. This CDR3 has 14 residues. The V gene's germline CDR1 is MGHDK and CDR2 SYGVNS. Here the CDR3 DNA reads TGTGCCAGCATTAGCAGGGCCCGTTCCTACGAGCAGTACGTC. Its protein is CASISRARSYEQYV.

The CDR3: CASSLVAGVGDEQYF. CDR3 sequence (DNA): TGTGCCAGCAGCTTAGTAGCAGGGGTAGGCGACGAGCAGTACTTC. This chain connects TRBV7-2 to TRBJ2-7; possibly TRBD1 for D (6 bases). The CDR3 runs to 15 residues. Trimming stripped 1 base from V and 5 bases from J, with 15 bases between. Germline-derived CDR1 and CDR2 are SGHTA and FQGNSA.

The J gene is TRBJ2-2, the V gene TRBV19; D is perhaps TRBD1 (5 bases). V shed 3 bases and J shed 4 bases, with 9 bases lying between them. Germline CDR1 is LNHDA and CDR2 is SQIVND (reference sequence). This CDR3 is 14 amino acids long. CDR3 residues: CASSIEQGTGELFF. The CDR3 region has the DNA TGTGCCAGTAGTATTGAGCAGGGCACCGGGGAGCTGTTTTTT.

This chain links TRBV18 with TRBJ1-6; 8 bases agree with TRBD1. Germline trimming cut 0 bases from V and 6 bases from J; bases unmatched to any gene: 1. Germline V CDR1 and CDR2: KGHSH, LQKENI. The CDR3 sequence is 15 residues long. The CDR3 loop reads CASSPPQGGNSPLHF. The CDR3 nucleotides read TGTGCCAGCTCACCACCACAGGGGGGTAATTCACCCCTCCACTTT.